This record concerns one T cell receptor (beta chain) sequence. Its antigen is unidentified. Before the COVID-19 pandemic, during about 2010-2018, CD4+ T cells were taken from unexposed donors. The cells were cultured for under twelve days before CD4+ T cells were isolated. Germline V gene sequence: CDR1 MGHDK, CDR2 SYGVNS. This CDR3 region has 16 residues. V shed 3 bases and J 5 bases; nucleotides not matched to a gene: 11. This specimen belongs to a study of CD4 T cells in relation to SARS-CoV-2 and coronaviruses. Study details: PBMCs were cultured with antigen for roughly nine days before TCR beta sequencing.

This table comes from immunoSEQ multiplex PCR, and its TCRdb copy is limited to in-frame clones, with some not included. Counted here are nearly 25,000 clones, roughly 70% occurring once; the ten biggest clones make up more than 15%. The receptor comes from a human donor in good health. V and J are TRBV25-1 and TRBJ2-5; TRBD1 matches at 8 bases. The material sequenced was CD4+ T cells from PBMCs, cultured in vitro. The CDR3 nucleotides are TGTGCCAGCAGTGATTACGACAGGGGTACAAGCGAGACCCAGTACTTC. It translates to CASSDYDRGTSETQYF.